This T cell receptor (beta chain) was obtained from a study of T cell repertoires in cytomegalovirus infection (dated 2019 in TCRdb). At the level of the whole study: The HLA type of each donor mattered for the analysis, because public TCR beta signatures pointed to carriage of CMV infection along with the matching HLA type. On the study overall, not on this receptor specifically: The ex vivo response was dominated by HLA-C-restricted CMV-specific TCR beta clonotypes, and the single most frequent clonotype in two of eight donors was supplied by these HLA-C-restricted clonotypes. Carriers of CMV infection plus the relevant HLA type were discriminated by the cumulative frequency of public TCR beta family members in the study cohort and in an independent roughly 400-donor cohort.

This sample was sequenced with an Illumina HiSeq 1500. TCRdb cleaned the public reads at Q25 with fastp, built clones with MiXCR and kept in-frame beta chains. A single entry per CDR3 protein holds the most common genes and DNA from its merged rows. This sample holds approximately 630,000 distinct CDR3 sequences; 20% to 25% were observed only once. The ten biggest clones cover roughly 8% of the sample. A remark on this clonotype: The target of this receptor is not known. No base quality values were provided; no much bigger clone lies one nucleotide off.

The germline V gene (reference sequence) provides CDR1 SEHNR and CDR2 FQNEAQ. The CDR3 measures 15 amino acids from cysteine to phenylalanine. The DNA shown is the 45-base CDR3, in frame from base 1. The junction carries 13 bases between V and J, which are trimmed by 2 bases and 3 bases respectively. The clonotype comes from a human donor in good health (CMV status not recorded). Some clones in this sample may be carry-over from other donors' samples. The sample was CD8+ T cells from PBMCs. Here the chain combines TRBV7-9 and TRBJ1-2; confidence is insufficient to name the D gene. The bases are TGTGCCAGCAGCTTAAAGGCTGGTGCGGACTATGGCTACACCTTC. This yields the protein CASSLKAGADYGYTF.